This section outlines one TCR beta chain sequence together with its context. Only in-frame clones appear in the TCRdb table, and some are missing; sequencing was by immunoSEQ multiplex PCR. The table lists over 150,000 clones, roughly 80% of them singletons. Germline loops: CDR1 SQVTM, CDR2 ANQGSEA. There are 12 residues in the CDR3. These data originate in a study of blood T cell repertoires in COVID-19. The rearrangement joins TRBV29-1 to TRBJ1-1, with D tentatively TRBD1 (5 bases). The source is a woman between 55 and 75 years old who had recovered from COVID-19. Source material: PBMCs or T cells enriched from blood (not recorded which). The chain's CDR3 is CGIIGEDTEAFF. The CDR3 DNA is TGCGGGATAATAGGGGAAGACACTGAAGCTTTCTTT. The full variable domain, completed using reference TRBV29-1 and TRBJ1-1, is SAVISQKPSRDICQRGTSLTIQCQVDSQVTMMFWYRQQPGQSLTLIATANQGSEATYESGFVIDKFPISRPNLTFSTLTVSNMSPEDSSIYLCGIIGEDTEAFFGQGTRLTVV.